This T cell receptor beta chain was identified during a study of cytomegalovirus exposure and HLA in healthy donors. Turning to the study itself: Unique TCRs from HLA-typed donors, about 78 million of them, were held in an early data release. The study's findings and limits: Later, TCR association rates were found to vary by HLA locus, highest for DRB1 and lowest for HLA-C. The productive fraction for most TCR beta V segments was about 87% or about 30% in an earlier analysis.

The CDR3 is 14 amino acids. In germline, CDR1 is SNHLY, CDR2 FYNNEI. The V end lost 4 bases, the J end lost 9 bases, and 16 bases lay between the germline ends. For this clone: Its antigen is undetermined.

The PCR made use of 60 Vbeta and 13 Jbeta primers. Libraries were prepared by immunoSEQ multiplex PCR; TCRdb keeps only in-frame clonotypes and omits some of them. The profile shows a few hundred thousand clones, 84% of them singletons. The TCR was taken from a woman in her forties in good health and CMV-seropositive. Sequencing was done on a sample of PBMCs. The V call is TRBV2, the J call TRBJ2-1, with TRBD1 as a possible D gene (6 bases). CDR3 in DNA: TGTGCCAGCAGTGCGCAGGGGACGAGCAGTGAGCAGTTCTTC. Amino acids: CASSAQGTSSEQFF.